This TCR beta chain was sequenced during a study of T cell repertoires in cytomegalovirus infection. Study overall: Both CMV infection and a matching HLA type were indicated by public TCR beta signatures. Study conclusions and caveats: The ex vivo response was dominated by HLA-C-restricted CMV-specific TCR beta clonotypes. Frequencies of public TCR beta families were cumulated, and this identified carriers of CMV plus the relevant HLA.

TCRdb redid the calling of the reads with MiXCR, one entry per CDR3 protein. This sample has fewer than 550,000 distinct CDR3 sequences; 11% occur once, and the top ten carry about a tenth. This CDR3 has 14 residues. The germline CDR1 and CDR2 sequences are SGHRS and YFSETQ. V was shortened by 4 bases and J by 5 bases, with 12 bases between the two germline ends. Ten or more counts support this clonotype. Its antigen remains unknown. The chain links TRBV5-1 to TRBJ1-4; D remains unclear. This receptor was identified in a human donor in good health (CMV status not recorded). Some clones in this sample may be carry-over from other donors' samples. The source material was PBMCs. CDR3 sequence reads: CASSLDGPNEKLFF. The DNA for the CDR3 is TGCGCCAGCAGCCTCGACGGTCCGAATGAAAAACTGTTTTTT.